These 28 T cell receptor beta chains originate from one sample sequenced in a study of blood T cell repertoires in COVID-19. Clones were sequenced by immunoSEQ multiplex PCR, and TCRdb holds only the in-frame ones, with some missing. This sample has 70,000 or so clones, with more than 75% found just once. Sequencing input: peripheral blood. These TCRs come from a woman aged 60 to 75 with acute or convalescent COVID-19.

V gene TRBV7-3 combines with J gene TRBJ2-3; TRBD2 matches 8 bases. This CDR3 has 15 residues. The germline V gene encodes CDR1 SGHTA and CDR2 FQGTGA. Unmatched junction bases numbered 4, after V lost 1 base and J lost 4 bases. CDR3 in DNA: TGTGCCAGCAGCTTAAGCGGGGGGCCGCCAGATACGCAGTATTTT. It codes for CASSLSGGPPDTQYF. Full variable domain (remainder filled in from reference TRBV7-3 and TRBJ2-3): GAGVSQTPSNKVTEKGKYVELRCDPISGHTALYWYRQSLGQGPEFLIYFQGTGAADDSGLPNDRFFAVRPEGSVSTLKIQRTERGDSAVYLCASSLSGGPPDTQYFGPGTRLTVL.

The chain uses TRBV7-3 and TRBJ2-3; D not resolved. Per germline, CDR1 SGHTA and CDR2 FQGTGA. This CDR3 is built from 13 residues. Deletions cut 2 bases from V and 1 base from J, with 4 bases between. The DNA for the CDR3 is TGTGCCAGCAGCTTAGGAGGCACAGATACGCAGTATTTT. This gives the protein CASSLGGTDTQYF.

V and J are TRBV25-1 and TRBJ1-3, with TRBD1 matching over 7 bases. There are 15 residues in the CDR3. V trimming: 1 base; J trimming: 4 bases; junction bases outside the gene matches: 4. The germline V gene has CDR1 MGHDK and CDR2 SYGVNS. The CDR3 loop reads CASSEFDRAGNTIYF. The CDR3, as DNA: TGTGCCAGCAGTGAATTCGACAGGGCAGGAAACACCATATATTTT.

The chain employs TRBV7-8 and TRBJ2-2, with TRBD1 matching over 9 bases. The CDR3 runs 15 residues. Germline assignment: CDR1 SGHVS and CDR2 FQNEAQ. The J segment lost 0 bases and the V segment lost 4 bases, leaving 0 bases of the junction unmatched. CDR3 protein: CASSWDRANTGELFF. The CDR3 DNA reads TGTGCCAGCAGCTGGGACAGGGCGAACACCGGGGAGCTGTTTTTT.

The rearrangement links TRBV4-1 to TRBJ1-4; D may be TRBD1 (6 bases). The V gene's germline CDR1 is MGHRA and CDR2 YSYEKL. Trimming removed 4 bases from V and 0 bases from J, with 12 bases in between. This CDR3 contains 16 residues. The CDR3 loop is CASSLWGQATNEKLFF. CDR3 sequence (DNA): TGCGCCAGCAGCCTGTGGGGGCAAGCAACTAATGAAAAACTGTTTTTT.

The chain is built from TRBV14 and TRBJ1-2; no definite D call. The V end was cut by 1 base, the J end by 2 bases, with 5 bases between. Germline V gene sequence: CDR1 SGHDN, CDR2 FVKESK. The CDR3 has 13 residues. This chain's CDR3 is CASSQARNYGYTF. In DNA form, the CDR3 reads TGTGCCAGCAGCCAAGCGAGGAACTATGGCTACACCTTC.

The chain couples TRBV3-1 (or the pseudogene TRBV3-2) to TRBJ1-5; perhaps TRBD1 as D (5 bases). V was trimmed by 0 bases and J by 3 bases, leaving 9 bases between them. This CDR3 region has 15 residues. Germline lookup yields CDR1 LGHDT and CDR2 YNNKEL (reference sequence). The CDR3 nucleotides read TGTGCCAGCAGCCAAGATACAGGTTACAATCAGCCCCAGCATTTT. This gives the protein CASSQDTGYNQPQHF.

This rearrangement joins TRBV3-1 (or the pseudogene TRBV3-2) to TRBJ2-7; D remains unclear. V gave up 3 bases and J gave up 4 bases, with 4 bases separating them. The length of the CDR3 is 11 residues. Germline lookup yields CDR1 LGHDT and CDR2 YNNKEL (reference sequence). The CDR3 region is CASSQAYEQYF. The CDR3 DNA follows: TGTGCCAGCAGCCAGGCTTACGAGCAGTACTTC.

The CDR3 here is CASTSPGSQTQYF. CDR3 coding DNA: TGTGCCAGCACTTCCCCCGGGTCACAAACGCAGTATTTT. The chain combines TRBV2 with TRBJ2-3; no reliable D call. Per the germline V gene, CDR1 is SNHLY and CDR2 is FYNNEI. V was shortened by 7 bases and J by 9 bases, with 17 bases between the two germline ends. The CDR3 has 13 amino acids.

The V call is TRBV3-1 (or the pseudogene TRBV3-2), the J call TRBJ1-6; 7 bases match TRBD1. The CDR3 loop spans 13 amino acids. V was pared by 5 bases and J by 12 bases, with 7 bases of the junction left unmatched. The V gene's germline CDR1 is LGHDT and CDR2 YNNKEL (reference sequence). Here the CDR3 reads CASSGQADLPLHF. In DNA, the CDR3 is TGTGCCAGCAGCGGACAGGCTGACCTACCCCTCCACTTT.

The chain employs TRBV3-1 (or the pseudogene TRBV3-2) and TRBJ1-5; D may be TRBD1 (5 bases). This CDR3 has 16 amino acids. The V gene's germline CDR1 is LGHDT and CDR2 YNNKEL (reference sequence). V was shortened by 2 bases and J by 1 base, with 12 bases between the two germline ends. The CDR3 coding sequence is TGTGCCAGCAGCCAATCGGATCGGGGGAGCAATCAGCCCCAGCATTTT. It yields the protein CASSQSDRGSNQPQHF.

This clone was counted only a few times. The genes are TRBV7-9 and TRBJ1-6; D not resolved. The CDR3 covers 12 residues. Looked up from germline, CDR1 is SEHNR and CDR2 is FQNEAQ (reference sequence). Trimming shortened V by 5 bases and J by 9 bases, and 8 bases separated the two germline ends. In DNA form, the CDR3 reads TGTGCCAGCAGCCTAGTCGGTTCACCCCTCCACTTT. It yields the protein CASSLVGSPLHF.

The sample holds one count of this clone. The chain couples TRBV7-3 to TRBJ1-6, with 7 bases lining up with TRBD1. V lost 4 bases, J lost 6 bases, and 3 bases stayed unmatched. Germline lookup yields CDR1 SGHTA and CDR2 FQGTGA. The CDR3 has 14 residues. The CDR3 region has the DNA TGTGCCAGCAGCTCCGGACAGGCTAATTCACCCCTCCACTTT. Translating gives CASSSGQANSPLHF.

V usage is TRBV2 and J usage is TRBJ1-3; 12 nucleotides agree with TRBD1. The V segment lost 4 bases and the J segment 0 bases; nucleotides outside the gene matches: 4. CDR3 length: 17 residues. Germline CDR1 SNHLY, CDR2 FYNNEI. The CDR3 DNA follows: TGTGCCAGCAGTGGACCGGGACAGGGGGCCTCTGGAAACACCATATATTTT. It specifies CASSGPGQGASGNTIYF.

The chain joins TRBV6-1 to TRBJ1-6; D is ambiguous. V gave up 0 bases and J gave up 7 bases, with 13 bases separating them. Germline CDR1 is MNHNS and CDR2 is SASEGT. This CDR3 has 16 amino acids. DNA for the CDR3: TGTGCCAGCAGTGAAGCGCACAGTTTTGCGAATTCACCCCTCCACTTT. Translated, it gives CASSEAHSFANSPLHF.

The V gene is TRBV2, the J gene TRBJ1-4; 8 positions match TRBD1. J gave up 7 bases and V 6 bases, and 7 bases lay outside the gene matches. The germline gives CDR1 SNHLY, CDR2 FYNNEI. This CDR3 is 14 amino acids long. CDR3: CASSLGTGSEKLFF. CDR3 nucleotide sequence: TGTGCCAGCAGCCTAGGGACAGGTTCTGAAAAACTGTTTTTT.

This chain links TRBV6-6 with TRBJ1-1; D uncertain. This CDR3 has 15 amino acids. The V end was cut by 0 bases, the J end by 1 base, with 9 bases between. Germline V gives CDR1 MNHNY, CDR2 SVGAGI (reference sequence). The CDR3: CASSYSGQPNTEAFF. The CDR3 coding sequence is TGTGCCAGCAGTTACTCGGGCCAGCCGAACACTGAAGCTTTCTTT.

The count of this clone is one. In DNA, the CDR3 is TGTGCCAGCAGTCACGGACAGGGGGACCAGCCCCAGCATTTT. This codes for CASSHGQGDQPQHF. The V gene is TRBV6-2 or TRBV6-3, the J gene TRBJ1-5; 10 bases are shared with TRBD1. There are 14 residues in the CDR3. With 5 bases clipped from V and 7 bases from J, the junction kept 5 bases outside the gene matches. Germline CDR1 and CDR2: MNHEY and SVGEGT.

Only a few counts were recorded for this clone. CDR3 protein: CASSEASGTGNTIYF. Here the CDR3 DNA reads TGTGCCAGCAGTGAAGCGTCGGGAACGGGAAACACCATATATTTT. V and J are TRBV6-1 and TRBJ1-3; D ambiguous. Germline V gives CDR1 MNHNS, CDR2 SASEGT. Between the trimmed V and J ends, which lost 0 bases and 4 bases, there was a span of 10 bases. The CDR3 contains 15 residues.

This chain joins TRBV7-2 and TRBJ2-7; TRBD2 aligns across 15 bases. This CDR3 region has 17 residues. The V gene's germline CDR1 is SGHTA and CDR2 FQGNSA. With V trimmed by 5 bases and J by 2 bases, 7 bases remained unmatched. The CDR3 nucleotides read TGTGCCAGCAGCCAAACGGGACTAGCGGGGGGCCCCTACGAGCAGTACTTC. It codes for CASSQTGLAGGPYEQYF.

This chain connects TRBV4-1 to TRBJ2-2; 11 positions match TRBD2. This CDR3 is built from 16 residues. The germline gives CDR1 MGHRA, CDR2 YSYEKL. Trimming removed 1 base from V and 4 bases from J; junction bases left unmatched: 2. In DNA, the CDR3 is TGCGCCAGCAGCCAAGTTAGCGGGGGGGCCACCGGGGAGCTGTTTTTT. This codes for CASSQVSGGATGELFF.

CDR3 in amino acids: CASRPRQGGPYEQYF. DNA for the CDR3: TGTGCCAGCAGACCACGACAGGGGGGCCCCTACGAGCAGTACTTC. The rearrangement uses TRBV27 and TRBJ2-7, with 9 nucleotides matching TRBD1. The germline CDR1 and CDR2 sequences are MNHEY and SMNVEV (reference sequence). CDR3 length equals 15 residues. With 6 bases clipped from V and 2 bases from J, the junction kept 8 bases outside the gene matches.

Here the CDR3 reads CASSPDRPTEAFF. The CDR3 nucleotides are TGTGCCAGCTCACCTGACAGGCCCACTGAAGCTTTCTTT. The chain joins TRBV18 to TRBJ1-1; D may be TRBD1 (6 bases). This CDR3 has 13 amino acids. The ends were cut back, 3 bases at V and 4 bases at J, with 9 bases in the middle. CDR1 is KGHSH, CDR2 LQKENI, per germline.

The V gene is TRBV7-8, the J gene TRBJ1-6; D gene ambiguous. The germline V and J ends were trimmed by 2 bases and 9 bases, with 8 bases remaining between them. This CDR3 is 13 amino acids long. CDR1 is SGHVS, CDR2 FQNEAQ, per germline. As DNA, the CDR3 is TGTGCCAGCAGCTTATCAAATTCTTCACCCCTCCACTTT. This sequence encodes CASSLSNSSPLHF.

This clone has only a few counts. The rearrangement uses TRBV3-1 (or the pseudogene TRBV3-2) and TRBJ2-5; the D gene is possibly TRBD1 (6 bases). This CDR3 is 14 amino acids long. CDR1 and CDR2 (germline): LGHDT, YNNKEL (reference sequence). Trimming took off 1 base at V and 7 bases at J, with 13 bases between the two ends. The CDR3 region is CASSQAQGVGTQYF. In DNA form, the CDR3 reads TGTGCCAGCAGCCAAGCACAGGGAGTAGGGACCCAGTACTTC.

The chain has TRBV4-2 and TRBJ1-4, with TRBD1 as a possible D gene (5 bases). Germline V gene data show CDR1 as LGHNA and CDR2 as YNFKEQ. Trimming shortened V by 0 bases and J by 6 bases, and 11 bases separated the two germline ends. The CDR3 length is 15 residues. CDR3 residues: CASSQDRGEDEKLFF. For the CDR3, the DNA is TGTGCCAGCAGCCAAGATCGGGGGGAAGATGAAAAACTGTTTTTT.

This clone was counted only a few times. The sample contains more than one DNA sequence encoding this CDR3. The CDR3 region has the DNA TGTGCCATCAGTGAGTCGGAGAACCAGCCCCAGCATTTT. It yields the protein CAISESENQPQHF. The chain couples TRBV10-3 to TRBJ1-5; D remains unclear. From germline, CDR1 is ENHRY and CDR2 SYGVKD. The V end was cut by 0 bases, the J end by 7 bases, with 7 bases between. This CDR3 is built from 13 residues.

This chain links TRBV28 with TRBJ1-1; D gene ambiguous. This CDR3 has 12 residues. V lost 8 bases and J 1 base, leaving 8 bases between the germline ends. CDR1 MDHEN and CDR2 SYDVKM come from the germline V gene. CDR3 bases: TGTGCCAGCGGTGGGCGGAACACTGAAGCTTTCTTT. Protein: CASGGRNTEAFF.